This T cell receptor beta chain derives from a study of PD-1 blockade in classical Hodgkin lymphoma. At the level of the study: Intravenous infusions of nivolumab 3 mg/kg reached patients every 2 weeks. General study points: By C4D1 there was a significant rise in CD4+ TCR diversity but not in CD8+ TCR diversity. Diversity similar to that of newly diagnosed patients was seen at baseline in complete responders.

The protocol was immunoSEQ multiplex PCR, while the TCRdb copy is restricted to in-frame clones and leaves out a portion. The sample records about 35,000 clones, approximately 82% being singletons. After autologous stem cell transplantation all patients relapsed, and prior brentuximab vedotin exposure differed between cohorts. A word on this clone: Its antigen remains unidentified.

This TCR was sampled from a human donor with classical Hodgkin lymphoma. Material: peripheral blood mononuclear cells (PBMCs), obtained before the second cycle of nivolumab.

Written as DNA, the CDR3 is TGTGCCAGCAGTTCACACAGTGCAACTAATGAAAAACTGTTTTTT. This sequence encodes CASSSHSATNEKLFF. The chain employs TRBV6-1 and TRBJ1-4; the D is unclear. Germline V CDR1 and CDR2: MNHNS, SASEGT. V dropped 5 bases and J dropped 0 bases, with 10 bases sitting between them. The CDR3 has 15 residues.